The 29 T cell receptor beta chains in this list originate from one sample, sequenced in a study of T-cell memory formation after mild COVID-19. MiXCR, applied by TCRdb to the 5' RACE reads, yields one record per CDR3 protein. The repertoire consists of roughly 120,000 distinct CDR3 sequences, with over 20% occurring once and the leading ten covering 41%. The sample taken for sequencing was PBMCs or a T cell subset sorted from them (not recorded which). The receptors shown here come from a man between 18 and 35 years old who had mild COVID-19 (a few samples of this study predate the infection). Cell type and time point are not known.

This clonotype was counted a few times. The chain has TRBV28 and TRBJ2-1; D is unresolved. Trimming shortened V by 1 base and J by 6 bases, and 22 bases separated the two germline ends. The germline V gene has CDR1 MDHEN and CDR2 SYDVKM. This CDR3 is built from 18 residues. The DNA of the CDR3 is TGTGCCAGCAGTTTATTTATAAACTCAGGTGTTAGTAGCAATGAGCAGTTCTTC. It specifies CASSLFINSGVSSNEQFF. Full variable domain (outside the CDR3, taken from reference TRBV28 and TRBJ2-1): DVKVTQSSRYLVKRTGEKVFLECVQDMDHENMFWYRQDPGLGLRLIYFSYDVKMKEKGDIPEGYSVSREKKERFSLILESASTNQTSMYLCASSLFINSGVSSNEQFFGPGTRLTVL.

The chain uses TRBV6-2 or TRBV6-3 and TRBJ2-7; the D gene could be TRBD1 or TRBD2 (5 bases each). V lost 4 bases and J 6 bases, leaving 19 bases between the germline ends. Germline assignment: CDR1 MNHEY and CDR2 SVGEGT. The CDR3 spans 15 residues. The CDR3 DNA reads TGTGCCAGCAGTTTCCGGGACGGAACTAGGGGCGAGCAGTACGTC. Its protein is CASSFRDGTRGEQYV.

There are many counts of this clonotype. This chain links TRBV5-1 with TRBJ2-7; 8 nucleotides match TRBD1. Losses at the gene ends were 0 bases for V and 0 bases for J; bases not matched to a gene: 2. There are 15 residues in the CDR3. Germline values: CDR1 SGHRS, CDR2 YFSETQ. The CDR3 is CASSLDRGISYEQYF. In DNA form, the CDR3 reads TGCGCCAGCAGCTTGGACAGGGGGATCTCCTACGAGCAGTACTTC.

The table lists this clonotype with a few counts. This rearrangement joins TRBV4-1 to TRBJ1-1; 8 bases agree with TRBD1. Germline V lookup: CDR1 MGHRA, CDR2 YSYEKL. Trimming at V came to 8 bases and at J to 5 bases, leaving 7 bases not matched to a gene. The CDR3 loop spans 13 amino acids. The CDR3 loop reads CASSGQGATEAFF. The CDR3 DNA reads as TGCGCCAGCTCCGGACAGGGTGCGACTGAAGCTTTCTTT.

The V gene is TRBV11-2, the J gene TRBJ2-5; 8 positions agree with TRBD1. Per germline, CDR1 SGHAT and CDR2 FQNNGV. The length of the CDR3 is 15 residues. The trim removed 1 base at V and 2 bases at J, leaving 3 bases unmatched. The CDR3 region is CASSLVYRGQETQYF. For the CDR3, the DNA is TGTGCCAGCAGCTTAGTCTACAGGGGGCAAGAGACCCAGTACTTC.

The V call is TRBV12-3 or TRBV12-4, the J call TRBJ2-5; D ambiguous. The length of the CDR3 is 11 residues. Trimming shortened V by 8 bases and J by 5 bases, and 9 bases separated the two germline ends. The CDR3 spells CASGIAETQYF. The CDR3 region has the DNA TGTGCCAGCGGTATTGCGGAGACCCAGTACTTC.

This clonotype has only one observation. The gene calls are TRBV7-9 and TRBJ1-2; D gene ambiguous. The CDR3 spans 15 residues. Germline V gives CDR1 SEHNR, CDR2 FQNEAQ (reference sequence). Trimming removed 2 bases at V and 7 bases at J, with 17 bases between. CDR3 residues: CASSLIPGPPGGYTF. The CDR3, as DNA: TGTGCCAGCAGCTTAATTCCGGGCCCACCCGGTGGCTACACCTTC.

The V and J genes are TRBV9 and TRBJ1-2, with a tentative D call TRBD1 (6 bases). The V gene lost 0 bases and the J gene lost 13 bases, with 19 bases spanning the gap. The V gene's germline CDR1 is SGDLS and CDR2 YYNGEE. The CDR3 totals 14 residues. CDR3 protein: CASSVGPTTGFCTF. The CDR3 DNA follows: TGTGCCAGCAGCGTAGGGCCCACGACAGGCTTTTGCACCTTC.

This clonotype was recorded a few times. The J gene is TRBJ2-5, the V gene TRBV5-1; 11 bases agree with TRBD1. The germline V gene has CDR1 SGHRS and CDR2 YFSETQ. Trimming removed 5 bases from V and 4 bases from J; junction bases left unmatched: 4. The CDR3 runs 14 residues. CDR3 coding DNA: TGCGCCAGCAGTACCGGGACAGGGGGAGAGACCCAGTACTTC. Translated: CASSTGTGGETQYF.

This rearrangement joins TRBV19 to TRBJ1-6, with 10 bases matching TRBD1. Unmatched junction bases numbered 15, after V lost 3 bases and J lost 7 bases. The CDR3 sequence is 19 residues long. Germline V gene lookup returns CDR1 LNHDA and CDR2 SQIVND (reference sequence). The CDR3 sequence: CASSISTPGQGNPNSPLHF. Written as DNA, the CDR3 is TGTGCCAGTAGTATCTCGACACCGGGACAGGGGAATCCCAATTCACCCCTCCACTTT.

V gene TRBV7-9 combines with J gene TRBJ2-4; D might be TRBD2 (7 bases). Germline CDR1 and CDR2: SEHNR and FQNEAQ (reference sequence). This CDR3 has 14 residues. The germline V and J ends were trimmed by 5 bases and 7 bases, with 15 bases remaining between them. CDR3 nucleotide sequence: TGTGCCAGCAGCCACGGGGGGCGGGAGAACATTCAGTACTTC. It codes for CASSHGGRENIQYF.

This chain joins TRBV25-1 and TRBJ1-2, with D hard to call. Looked up from germline, CDR1 is MGHDK and CDR2 is SYGVNS. The CDR3 runs to 14 residues. Trimming left V 0 bases short and J 6 bases short, with 11 bases between. The CDR3, as DNA: TGTGCCAGCAGTGAATATGGCGGGTCAGATGGCTACACCTTC. This gives the protein CASSEYGGSDGYTF.

This clonotype has just a few counts. The chain uses TRBV9 and TRBJ2-5, with D possibly matching TRBD2 (6 bases). V lost 3 bases and J 5 bases, leaving 17 bases between the germline ends. Germline values: CDR1 SGDLS, CDR2 YYNGEE. The CDR3 is made up of 15 amino acids. The DNA for the CDR3 is TGTGCCAGCAGCGCCTGGGACTTCGCCACGGAGACCCAGTACTTC. Translating gives CASSAWDFATETQYF.

This chain links TRBV5-1 with TRBJ2-1; 10 nucleotides line up with TRBD2. Looked up from germline, CDR1 is SGHRS and CDR2 is YFSETQ. The V segment lost 5 bases and the J segment 4 bases; nucleotides outside the gene matches: 6. The CDR3 runs to 15 residues. The chain's CDR3 is CASRPSGGEYNEQFF. DNA of the CDR3: TGCGCCAGCAGGCCTAGCGGGGGCGAGTACAATGAGCAGTTCTTC.

This clonotype was counted between two and nine times. The chain recombines TRBV7-6 with TRBJ2-7; TRBD1 agrees at 7 bases. CDR1 and CDR2 from the germline V gene are SGHVS and FNYEAQ. The CDR3 has 13 amino acids. V was pared by 3 bases and J by 3 bases, with 2 bases of the junction left unmatched. The CDR3 sequence is CASSFRDSYEQYF. The DNA of the CDR3 is TGTGCCAGCAGCTTCCGGGACAGCTACGAGCAGTACTTC.

CDR3 protein: CSAEGPGDEAFF. DNA for the CDR3: TGCAGCGCCGAAGGCCCTGGCGATGAAGCTTTCTTT. V is TRBV29-1 and J is TRBJ1-1, with D hard to call. V was trimmed by 7 bases and J by 7 bases, leaving 16 bases between them. The germline V gene encodes CDR1 SQVTM and CDR2 ANQGSEA. The CDR3 has 12 amino acids.

V gene TRBV13 combines with J gene TRBJ2-1; TRBD2 matches at 8 bases. Trimming took 4 bases from V and 2 from J; bases not matched to a gene: 4. The CDR3 has 15 amino acids. Germline CDR1 PRHDT, CDR2 FYEKMQ (reference sequence). This CDR3 reads CASSSTGLAYNEQFF. The CDR3 DNA follows: TGTGCCAGCAGCTCTACGGGACTAGCCTACAATGAGCAGTTCTTC. The full variable domain, its missing parts supplied by reference TRBV13 and TRBJ2-1, is AAGVIQSPRHLIKEKRETATLKCYPIPRHDTVYWYQQGPGQDPQFLISFYEKMQSDKGSIPDRFSAQQFSDYHSELNMSSLELGDSALYFCASSSTGLAYNEQFFGPGTRLTVL.

This chain connects TRBV10-3 to TRBJ2-1; 11 bases are a match to TRBD1. The CDR3 has 16 residues. From germline, CDR1 is ENHRY and CDR2 SYGVKD. Trimming took 0 bases from V and 7 from J; bases not matched to a gene: 5. CDR3 nucleotides: TGTGCCATCAGTGAGTCCCGGACAGGGGGCTTGAATGAGCAGTTCTTC. Protein: CAISESRTGGLNEQFF.

The chain links TRBV6-2 or TRBV6-3 to TRBJ2-3, with 9 bases fitting TRBD2. This CDR3 is built from 17 residues. CDR1 and CDR2 from the germline V gene are MNHEY and SVGEGT. V trimming: 0 bases; J trimming: 5 bases; junction bases outside the gene matches: 9. The CDR3 sequence: CASSYSMSGGHGDTQYF. The CDR3 bases are TGTGCCAGCAGTTACTCGATGAGCGGGGGGCACGGAGATACGCAGTATTTT.

This chain uses TRBV28 with TRBJ2-7; D may be TRBD1 (6 bases). V lost 5 bases and J lost 0, with 17 bases in between. CDR1 and CDR2 from the germline V gene are MDHEN and SYDVKM. This CDR3 comprises 16 residues. The CDR3 is CASSTPRQVPSYEQYF. The CDR3 DNA reads TGTGCCAGCAGTACCCCCCGACAGGTTCCCTCCTACGAGCAGTACTTC.

The chain has TRBV4-2 and TRBJ1-2; D might be TRBD1 (6 bases). V shed 0 bases and J shed 8 bases, with 10 bases lying between them. The CDR3 sequence is 13 residues long. Per germline, CDR1 LGHNA and CDR2 YNFKEQ. CDR3 nucleotides: TGTGCCAGCAGCCAAGAAGCAGGGGAGGGCTACACCTTC. Translation gives CASSQEAGEGYTF.

This clonotype was seen repeatedly, ten times or more. J is TRBJ2-7 and V is TRBV12-3 or TRBV12-4; 10 nucleotides align to TRBD1. The V segment lost 6 bases and the J segment 4 bases; nucleotides outside the gene matches: 6. CDR3 length equals 14 residues. CDR3 coding DNA: TGTGCCAGCAGCCCCGGGACAGGGGCTTACGAGCAGTACTTC. Encoded protein: CASSPGTGAYEQYF.

This clonotype came up many times. The J gene is TRBJ1-5, the V gene TRBV7-9; D remains unclear. V lost 1 base to trimming and J lost 2 bases, with 0 bases between them. This CDR3 comprises 12 residues. Germline V gene data show CDR1 as SEHNR and CDR2 as FQNEAQ (reference sequence). Here the CDR3 DNA reads TGTGCCAGCAGCTTAGGCAATCAGCCCCAGCATTTT. It codes for CASSLGNQPQHF. Filled out from reference TRBV7-9 and TRBJ1-5, the complete variable domain reads DTGVSQNPRHKITKRGQNVTFRCDPISEHNRLYWYRQTLGQGPEFLTYFQNEAQLEKSRLLSDRFSAERPKGSFSTLEIQRTEQGDSAMYLCASSLGNQPQHFGDGTRLSIL.

The chain links TRBV20-1 to TRBJ2-3; 7 bases align to TRBD2. Unmatched junction bases numbered 2, after V lost 6 bases and J lost 2 bases. Germline lookup yields CDR1 DFQATT and CDR2 SNEGSKA (reference sequence). The CDR3 runs 12 residues. CDR3 loop: CSAWDYTDTQYF. The CDR3, as DNA: TGCAGTGCATGGGACTACACAGATACGCAGTATTTT.

CDR3 protein: CASSPPGSFNEKLFF. The CDR3 DNA follows: TGTGCCAGCAGCCCTCCGGGGTCATTTAATGAAAAACTGTTTTTT. J is TRBJ1-4 and V is TRBV9, with D hard to call. The V end was cut by 4 bases, the J end by 4 bases, with 14 bases between. The CDR3 contains 15 residues. Germline values: CDR1 SGDLS, CDR2 YYNGEE.

This clonotype was counted only a few times. This chain's CDR3 is CASSLAPAGGYEQYF. CDR3 nucleotide sequence: TGTGCCAGCAGCTTAGCCCCCGCAGGGGGGTACGAGCAGTACTTC. This chain uses TRBV11-2 with TRBJ2-7; the D gene is possibly TRBD1 (7 bases). Germline V CDR1 and CDR2: SGHAT, FQNNGV. This CDR3 contains 15 residues. Trimming removed 1 base from V and 4 bases from J, with 14 bases in between.

The chain is built from TRBV6-2 or TRBV6-3 and TRBJ2-2, with a weak D call TRBD2 (5 bases). Germline CDR1 is MNHEY and CDR2 is SVGEGT. This CDR3 region has 13 residues. The V end was cut by 4 bases, the J end by 7 bases, with 10 bases between. The CDR3 region has the DNA TGTGCCAGCAGTTTCCCGCGGGTCGGGGAGCTGTTTTTT. It is translated as CASSFPRVGELFF.

This rearrangement joins TRBV20-1 to TRBJ2-3; possible D gene TRBD1, 5 bases. The length of the CDR3 is 13 residues. The germline V gene encodes CDR1 DFQATT and CDR2 SNEGSKA (reference sequence). V was pared by 2 bases and J by 3 bases, with 9 bases between. The CDR3 nucleotides are TGCAGTGCTAGATTCAAGGGGACAGATACGCAGTATTTT. Its translation: CSARFKGTDTQYF.

The V and J genes are TRBV14 and TRBJ1-2; D perhaps matches TRBD1 (5 bases). The germline CDR1 and CDR2 sequences are SGHDN and FVKESK. Trimming took 3 bases from V and 4 from J, leaving 12 bases between them. This CDR3 spans 14 amino acids. CDR3 DNA sequence: TGTGCCAGCAGCCACATCCGGGACGGCTATGGCTACACCTTC. Its protein product is CASSHIRDGYGYTF.